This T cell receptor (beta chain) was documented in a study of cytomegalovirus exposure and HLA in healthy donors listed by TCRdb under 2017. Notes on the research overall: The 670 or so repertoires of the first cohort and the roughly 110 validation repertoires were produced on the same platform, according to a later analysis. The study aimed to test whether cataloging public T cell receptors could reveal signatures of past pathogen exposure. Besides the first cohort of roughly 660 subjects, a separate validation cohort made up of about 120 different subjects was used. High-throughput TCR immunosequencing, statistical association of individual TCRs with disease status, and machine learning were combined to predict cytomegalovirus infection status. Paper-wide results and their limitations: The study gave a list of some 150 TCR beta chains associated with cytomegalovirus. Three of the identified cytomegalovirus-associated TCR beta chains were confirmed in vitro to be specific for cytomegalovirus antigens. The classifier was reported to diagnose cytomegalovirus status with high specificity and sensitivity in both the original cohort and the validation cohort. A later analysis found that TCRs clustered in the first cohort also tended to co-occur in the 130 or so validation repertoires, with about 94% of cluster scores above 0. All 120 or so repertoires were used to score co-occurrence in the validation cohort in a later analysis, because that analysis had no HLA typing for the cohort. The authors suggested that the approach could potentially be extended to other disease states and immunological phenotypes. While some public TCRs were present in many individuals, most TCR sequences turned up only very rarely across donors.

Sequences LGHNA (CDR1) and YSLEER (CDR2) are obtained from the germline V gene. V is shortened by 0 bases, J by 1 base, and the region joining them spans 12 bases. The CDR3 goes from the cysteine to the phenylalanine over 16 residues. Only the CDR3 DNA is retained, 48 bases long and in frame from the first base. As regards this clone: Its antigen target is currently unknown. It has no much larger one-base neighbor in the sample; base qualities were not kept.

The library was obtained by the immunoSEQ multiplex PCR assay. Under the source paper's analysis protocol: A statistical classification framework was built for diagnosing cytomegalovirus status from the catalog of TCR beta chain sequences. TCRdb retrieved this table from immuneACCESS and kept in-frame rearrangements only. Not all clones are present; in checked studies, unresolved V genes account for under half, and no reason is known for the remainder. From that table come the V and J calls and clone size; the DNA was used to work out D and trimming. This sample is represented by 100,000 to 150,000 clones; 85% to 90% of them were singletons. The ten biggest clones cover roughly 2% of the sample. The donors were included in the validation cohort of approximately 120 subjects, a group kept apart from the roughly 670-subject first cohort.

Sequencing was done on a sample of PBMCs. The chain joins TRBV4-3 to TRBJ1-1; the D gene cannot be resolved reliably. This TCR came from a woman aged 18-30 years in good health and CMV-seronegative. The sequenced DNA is TGCGCCAGCAGCCAAGATAGTCGCCTAAGGAACACTGAAGCTTTCTTT. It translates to CASSQDSRLRNTEAFF.